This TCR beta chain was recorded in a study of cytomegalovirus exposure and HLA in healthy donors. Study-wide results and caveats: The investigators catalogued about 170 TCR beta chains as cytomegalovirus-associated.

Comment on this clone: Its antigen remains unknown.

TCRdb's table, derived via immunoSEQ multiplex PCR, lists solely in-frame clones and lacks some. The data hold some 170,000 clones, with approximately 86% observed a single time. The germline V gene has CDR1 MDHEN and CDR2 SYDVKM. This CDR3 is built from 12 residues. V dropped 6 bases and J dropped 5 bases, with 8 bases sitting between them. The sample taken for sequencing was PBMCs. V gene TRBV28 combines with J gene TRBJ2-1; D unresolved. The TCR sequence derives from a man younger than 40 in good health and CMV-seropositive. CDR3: CASRDSNNEQFF. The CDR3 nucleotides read TGTGCCAGCAGGGATTCAAACAATGAGCAGTTCTTC.